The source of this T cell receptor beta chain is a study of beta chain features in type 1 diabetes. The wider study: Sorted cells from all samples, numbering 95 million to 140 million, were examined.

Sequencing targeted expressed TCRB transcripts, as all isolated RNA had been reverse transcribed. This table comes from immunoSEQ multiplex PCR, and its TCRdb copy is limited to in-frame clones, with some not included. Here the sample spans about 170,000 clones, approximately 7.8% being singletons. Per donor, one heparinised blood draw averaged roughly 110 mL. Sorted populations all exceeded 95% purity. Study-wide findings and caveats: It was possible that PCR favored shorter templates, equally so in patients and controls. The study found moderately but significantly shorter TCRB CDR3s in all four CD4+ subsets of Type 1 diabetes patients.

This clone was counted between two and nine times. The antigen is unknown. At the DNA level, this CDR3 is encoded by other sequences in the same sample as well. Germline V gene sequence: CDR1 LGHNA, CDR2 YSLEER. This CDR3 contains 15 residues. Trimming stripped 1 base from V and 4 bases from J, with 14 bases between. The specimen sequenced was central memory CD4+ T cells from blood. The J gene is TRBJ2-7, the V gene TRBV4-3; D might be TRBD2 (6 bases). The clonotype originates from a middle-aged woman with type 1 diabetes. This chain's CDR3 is CASSQGPGGDYEQYF. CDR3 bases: TGCGCCAGCAGCCAAGGACCCGGAGGGGATTACGAGCAGTACTTC.